This T cell receptor (beta chain) comes out of a study of blood T cell repertoires in COVID-19 (dated by TCRdb to 2019 to 2021). For the study in its entirety: Samples covering the acute and convalescent phases of COVID-19 were provided by collaborators in the United States, Italy and Spain. Subjects who had been exposed to COVID-19, were actively infected with it, or had recovered from it provided the deeply sampled blood TCRbeta repertoires that made up the dataset. Sample metadata almost always included a de-identified subject ID, COVID-19 status, age in years and sex. The samples were drawn from two sources: the first 160 participants of the ongoing ImmuneRACE study, and 1,000 to 1,500 subjects contributed by 6 global collaborators. Where available, HLA class I and class II types were obtained from metadata supplied by the sample provider rather than from assay-based typing. The prospective study material was composed of cDNA or gDNA derived from T cells, B-cell-depleted T cells, or PBMCs. The repertoires were made available in a free public database intended to serve as a resource for research on the immune response to SARS-CoV-2.

Each collaborating institution followed its own protocols to collect whole blood in K2EDTA tubes. For TCRbeta analysis, collaborator samples were shipped as frozen whole blood, as isolated PBMCs, or as DNA extracted from either sample type. Counted from cysteine to phenylalanine, this CDR3 has 15 amino acids. Here the CDR3 DNA is all that survives: 45 bases in frame from base 1. The germline ends are 12 bases apart after V is trimmed by 1 base and J by 1 base. CDR1 and CDR2 were assigned from the germline V gene as SGHTS and YDEGEE. As to this clone: No antigen is known for it. It has no much larger one-base neighbor in the sample; base qualities were not kept.

Paper-wide results and their limitations: The amount of clinical and demographic metadata varied by source and participant and was provided uncurated.

TCRbeta CDR3 regions were amplified from genomic DNA using the immunoSEQ Assay, a bias-controlled multiplex PCR. The authors' pipeline ran thus. The number of nucleated cells in each sample was estimated by amplification of reference gene primers within the assay. To quantify the absolute abundance of each unique TCRbeta CDR3 rearrangement, sequence reads were collapsed and filtered. For each sample, productive Simpson clonality was calculated as the square root of Simpson's diversity index across productive rearrangements. Not all clones reach the TCRdb copy of this immuneACCESS table, which keeps in-frame sequences only. Checked studies attribute under half of the gap to unresolved V genes and leave the rest unexplained. The V and J calls and clone size are taken from that table; D and trimming were inferred from the DNA. This sample lists roughly 130,000 clones; 79% were detected once. The top ten clonotypes cover 3% to 4.5% of the sample.

Specimen: peripheral blood. The clonotype was recovered from a man between 60 and 70 years old with acute or convalescent COVID-19. The chain was built from TRBV5-8 and TRBJ2-7; the D gene assignment is ambiguous. The CDR3 has the sequence CASSLTTHHSYEQYF. The DNA sequence is TGTGCCAGCAGCTTGACGACACACCATTCCTACGAGCAGTACTTC.